The 27 T cell receptor beta chains in this list originate from one sample, sequenced in a study of molecular identifiers for immune sequencing clone quantification. One entry per CDR3 protein results from TCRdb running MiXCR on the PCR reads. The sample shows just under 650,000 distinct CDR3 sequences, just under 20% of them seen only once. The sequencing input was naive CD8+ T cells from blood, with Jurkat cell RNA spiked in. Subset noted: FACS-sorted CD8+CD4-CCR7+CD45RA+ naive T cells. The source of these receptors is a human donor in good health. Some libraries in this study had Jurkat cell RNA spiked in.

J is TRBJ1-2 and V is TRBV29-1, with D uncertain. Germline CDR1 reads SQVTM; CDR2 reads ANQGSEA. V lost 6 bases to trimming and J lost 4 bases, with 12 bases between them. The CDR3 is made up of 12 amino acids. CDR3 DNA: TGCAGCGTGATCCTAGAGACCTATGGCTACACCTTC. This encodes CSVILETYGYTF.

To note about this clonotype: This clone may be a read error of a much larger clone one base away. This sequence joins TRBV14 and TRBJ2-7; D might be TRBD1 (6 bases). Trimming stripped 2 bases from V and 3 bases from J, with 17 bases between. The CDR3 has 16 residues. Germline V gene data show CDR1 as SGHDN and CDR2 as FVKESK. This chain's CDR3 is CASSQSPGQTLYEQYF. CDR3 DNA: TGTGCCAGCAGCCAATCTCCAGGACAGACACTCTACGAGCAGTACTTC.

To note about this clonotype: This clone may be a read error of a much larger clone one base away. The gene calls are TRBV7-9 and TRBJ2-3, with 8 bases lining up with TRBD2. CDR1 is SEHNR and CDR2 is FQNEAQ in the germline V gene (reference sequence). The CDR3 spans 15 residues. CDR3 coding DNA: TGTGCCAGCAGCTTAGCAGCGGGAGTCACAGATACGCAGTGTTTT. It translates to CASSLAAGVTDTQCF.

V gene TRBV4-3 combines with J gene TRBJ1-3; perhaps TRBD1 as D (6 bases). This CDR3 contains 18 residues. The germline CDR1 and CDR2 sequences are LGHNA and YSLEER. Trimming removed 5 bases from V and 2 bases from J, with 22 bases in between. The CDR3, as DNA: TGCGCCAGCAGCGGTCAACCAGGGGCGATTTTCCCTGGAAACACCATATATTTT. The encoded protein is CASSGQPGAIFPGNTIYF.

This clonotype was seen ten or more times. The J gene is TRBJ2-5, the V gene TRBV5-1; unclear D gene. Germline assignment: CDR1 SGHRS and CDR2 YFSETQ. The CDR3 has 15 residues. Trimming took 0 bases from V and 1 from J, leaving 10 bases between them. CDR3 in amino acids: CASSLDYGFQETQYF. In nucleotides, the CDR3 is TGCGCCAGCAGCTTGGATTACGGCTTCCAAGAGACCCAGTACTTC.

This clonotype was observed many times. CDR3 coding DNA: TGCGCCAGCAGCCAAGTCCGAGCGGGGAATGAAGCTTTCTTT. It yields the protein CASSQVRAGNEAFF. This chain connects TRBV4-1 to TRBJ1-1; D not certain. Germline lookup yields CDR1 MGHRA and CDR2 YSYEKL. The CDR3 is 14 amino acids. V lost 1 base, J lost 7 bases, and 13 bases lay in between.

Only a few counts were recorded for this clonotype. The CDR3 region is CASTGGASSYNEQFF. DNA for the CDR3: TGCGCCAGCACGGGGGGGGCGAGCTCCTACAATGAGCAGTTCTTC. The chain combines TRBV4-1 with TRBJ2-1; 8 positions match TRBD2. The CDR3 is made up of 15 amino acids. In germline, CDR1 is MGHRA, CDR2 YSYEKL. V lost 7 bases to trimming and J lost 0 bases; unmatched junction nucleotides: 5.

The genes are TRBV27 and TRBJ1-2; TRBD1 matches 7 bases. This CDR3 has 14 amino acids. The germline V gene encodes CDR1 MNHEY and CDR2 SMNVEV (reference sequence). V trimming: 5 bases; J trimming: 5 bases; junction bases outside the gene matches: 8. CDR3 bases: TGTGCCAGCAGTACGTTACAGGGGTTTTATGGCTACACCTTC. The encoded protein is CASSTLQGFYGYTF.

This clonotype was found many times. The rearrangement joins TRBV5-4 to TRBJ2-5, with TRBD2 identical over 7 bases. Germline CDR1 SGHNT, CDR2 YYREEE (reference sequence). The CDR3 sequence is 13 residues long. The V and J ends lost 7 bases and 2 bases, in that order; junction bases with no gene match: 5. CDR3 amino acids: CASAAGGQETQYF. In DNA, the CDR3 is TGTGCCAGCGCCGCCGGGGGGCAAGAGACCCAGTACTTC.

This clonotype has a count of ten or more. V is TRBV7-9 and J is TRBJ2-3; no firm D call. Germline CDR1 reads SEHNR; CDR2 reads FQNEAQ (reference sequence). The germline V and J ends were trimmed by 1 base and 4 bases, with 9 bases remaining between them. The CDR3 runs to 14 residues. CDR3 nucleotide sequence: TGTGCCAGCAGCTTAGAAGCTGATCCAGATACGCAGTATTTT. It is translated as CASSLEADPDTQYF.

The V and J genes are TRBV19 and TRBJ2-3, with TRBD1 as a possible D gene (5 bases). The germline CDR1 and CDR2 sequences are LNHDA and SQIVND (reference sequence). Deletions cut 5 bases from V and 3 bases from J, with 18 bases between. This CDR3 is 16 amino acids long. As DNA, the CDR3 is TGTGCCAGTAGTCCAGGGTTGGGATTTTCGACAGATACGCAGTATTTT. It yields the protein CASSPGLGFSTDTQYF.

This clonotype appeared many times. The chain recombines TRBV4-3 with TRBJ2-7; 8 bases agree with TRBD1. With V trimmed by 4 bases and J by 1 base, 6 bases remained unmatched. The germline gives CDR1 LGHNA, CDR2 YSLEER. The CDR3 is 15 residues long. In DNA form, the CDR3 reads TGCGCCAGCAGCCCAAGAAGGGACAGGTCCTACGAGCAGTACTTC. Translated: CASSPRRDRSYEQYF.

On this clonotype itself: This clone may be a read error of a much larger clone one base away. This chain uses TRBV6-5 with TRBJ2-2, with D tentatively TRBD1 (6 bases). The CDR3 covers 17 residues. V lost 6 bases, J lost 0 bases, and 17 bases lay in between. Germline lookup yields CDR1 MNHEY and CDR2 SVGAGI. CDR3 in DNA: TGTGCCAGCAGCCCCTTCGCAGGGGTGACGAACACCGGGGAGCTGTTTTTT. It codes for CASSPFAGVTNTGELFF.

This clonotype has ten or more counts. The chain joins TRBV4-3 to TRBJ1-5; 8 positions match TRBD1. The CDR3 is 16 amino acids. V lost 4 bases and J lost 5; bases outside the gene matches: 10. Germline V gives CDR1 LGHNA, CDR2 YSLEER. CDR3 residues: CASSPSTGEGYQPQHF. CDR3 bases: TGCGCCAGCAGCCCCTCGACAGGGGAAGGCTATCAGCCCCAGCATTTT.

This clonotype was counted a single time. This likely came from a read error, as a far larger clone is one base away. This chain joins TRBV7-2 and TRBJ2-5; 9 nucleotides line up with TRBD1. The germline CDR1 and CDR2 sequences are SGHTA and FQGNSA. This CDR3 spans 13 amino acids. CDR3 region: CAGSLDRGETQYF. In DNA form, the CDR3 reads TGTGCCGGCAGCTTAGACAGGGGGGAGACCCAGTACTTC.

In this sample, this clonotype turned up a few times. The chain is built from TRBV20-1 and TRBJ1-2, with no clear D. V gave up 0 bases and J gave up 4 bases, with 9 bases separating them. Germline CDR1 reads DFQATT; CDR2 reads SNEGSKA (reference sequence). The CDR3 runs 13 residues. This CDR3 is CSARDEGLYGYTF. CDR3 nucleotides: TGCAGTGCTAGAGACGAGGGTCTCTATGGCTACACCTTC.

The CDR3 reads CASSQDRASPSGANVLTF. CDR3 nucleotide sequence: TGCGCCAGCAGCCAAGATAGGGCCTCCCCCTCTGGGGCCAACGTCCTGACTTTC. The chain combines TRBV4-3 with TRBJ2-6; D unclear. The CDR3 is made up of 18 amino acids. CDR1 and CDR2 (germline): LGHNA, YSLEER. The V and J ends lost 0 bases and 0 bases respectively, with 12 bases between them.

This clonotype occurred many times. The chain employs TRBV19 and TRBJ2-1; D is perhaps TRBD2 (5 bases). The CDR3 sequence is 15 residues long. The ends were cut back, 4 bases at V and 0 bases at J, with 10 bases in the middle. Germline assignment: CDR1 LNHDA and CDR2 SQIVND (reference sequence). CDR3 region: CASSTQAASYNEQFF. The CDR3 DNA reads TGTGCCAGTAGTACCCAAGCGGCCTCCTACAATGAGCAGTTCTTC.

This clonotype was recorded once. The chain combines TRBV6-6 with TRBJ2-7, with D maybe TRBD1 (6 bases). The CDR3 is 14 residues long. Trimming removed 6 bases at V and 2 bases at J, with 14 bases between. CDR1 is MNHNY, CDR2 SVGAGI, per germline (reference sequence). CDR3 amino acids: CASSRRQDPYEQYF. Here the CDR3 DNA reads TGTGCCAGCAGCCGCCGACAGGACCCCTACGAGCAGTACTTC.

In its sample, this clonotype was seen a few times. This chain uses TRBV27 with TRBJ2-7, with 7 bases that match TRBD2. There are 16 residues in the CDR3. J was trimmed by 0 bases and V by 0 bases; bases with no gene match: 5. Germline lookup yields CDR1 MNHEY and CDR2 SMNVEV (reference sequence). The CDR3 sequence is CASSLSVSGPSYEQYF. In DNA, the CDR3 is TGTGCCAGCAGTTTATCCGTTAGCGGGCCCTCCTACGAGCAGTACTTC.

This clonotype was seen ten or more times. V usage is TRBV7-9 and J usage is TRBJ2-7; 10 bases fit TRBD2. Germline values: CDR1 SEHNR, CDR2 FQNEAQ (reference sequence). With 1 base clipped from V and 0 bases from J, the junction kept 6 bases outside the gene matches. This CDR3 has 17 amino acids. CDR3 sequence: CASSLGGLAELSYEQYF. CDR3 coding DNA: TGTGCCAGCAGCTTAGGCGGACTAGCGGAACTCTCCTACGAGCAGTACTTC.

The sample holds many counts of this clonotype. V and J are TRBV30 and TRBJ2-7; D is uncertain. Germline assignment: CDR1 GTSNPN and CDR2 SVGIG (reference sequence). The CDR3 sequence is 11 residues long. Deletions cut 0 bases from V and 5 bases from J, with 5 bases between. The DNA of the CDR3 is TGTGCCTGGAGTGTAACCCACGAGCAGTACTTC. Amino acid sequence: CAWSVTHEQYF.

A note on this clonotype: One base away lies a much larger clone, so this may be a sequencing read error. CDR3: CASNLDGTTTQETQYF. The CDR3 coding sequence is TGTGCCAGCAACTTAGACGGGACAACGACCCAAGAGACCCAGTACTTC. This chain links TRBV13 with TRBJ2-5; a weak D match, TRBD1 (6 bases). The germline CDR1 and CDR2 sequences are PRHDT and FYEKMQ (reference sequence). The CDR3 contains 16 residues.

This clonotype was observed at least ten times. This chain's CDR3 is CASSRRESGELFF. The CDR3 DNA reads as TGTGCCAGCAGCCGACGGGAGTCCGGGGAGCTGTTTTTT. The genes are TRBV3-1 and TRBJ2-2, with D possibly being TRBD2 (6 bases). The V gene's germline CDR1 is LGHDT and CDR2 YNNKEL (reference sequence). The CDR3 has 13 residues. Deletions cut 4 bases from V and 6 bases from J, with 9 bases between.

This clonotype came up many times. The J gene is TRBJ2-5, the V gene TRBV6-5; the D is unclear. CDR3 length equals 14 residues. CDR1 and CDR2 from the germline V gene are MNHEY and SVGAGI. V was cut by 1 base and J by 2 bases, with 8 bases left in between. In DNA, the CDR3 is TGTGCCAGCAGTTACTGGGCGGAGCAAGAGACCCAGTACTTC. Translation: CASSYWAEQETQYF.

This clonotype was counted many times. The rearrangement joins TRBV4-1 to TRBJ1-6; D may be TRBD1 (5 bases). The CDR3 has 14 amino acids. Trimming left V 6 bases short and J 2 bases short, with 8 bases between. CDR1 and CDR2 (germline): MGHRA, YSYEKL. The CDR3 here is CASRTTAYNSPLHF. In DNA, the CDR3 is TGCGCCAGCAGGACGACAGCCTATAATTCACCCCTCCACTTT.

This clonotype was seen at least ten times. J is TRBJ2-6 and V is TRBV5-4; the D is unclear. The V end was cut by 4 bases, the J end by 4 bases, with 9 bases between. CDR1 SGHNT and CDR2 YYREEE come from the germline V gene (reference sequence). There are 14 residues in the CDR3. CDR3 loop: CASSPNDGANVLTF. The CDR3 region has the DNA TGTGCCAGCAGCCCGAACGACGGGGCCAACGTCCTGACTTTC.